This is a list of T cell receptor beta chains from one sample in a study of cytomegalovirus exposure and HLA in healthy donors. Assay used: immunoSEQ multiplex PCR; TCRdb lists only in-frame clones, some missing. Of more than 85,000 clones listed, 55% to 75% were seen once; the top ten hold roughly 16%. Specimen: PBMCs. The receptors stem from a woman aged 50 to 65 in good health and CMV-seropositive. The CDR3 runs from the conserved cysteine through the conserved F or W. The D gene is left open where the match is weak. Part of the rows lack a size; the others show once, few, many or a class for expanded clones.

TRBV28,few,TRBJ1-5,NA,TGTGCCAGCAGTTTGGGGGGATCCCATCAGCCCCAGCATTTT,CASSLGGSHQPQHF
TRBV6-5,NA,TRBJ2-5,NA,TGTGCCAGCGGAGAAGGACAGCTCCAAGAGACCCAGTACTTC,CASGEGQLQETQYF
TRBV28,NA,TRBJ2-5,TRBD2,TGTGCCAGCTCCGATCCTAGCGGGAGCTCATGGACCCAGTACTTC,CASSDPSGSSWTQYF
TRBV18,NA,TRBJ2-7,NA,TGTGCCAGCTCATCCTCCGGGACAACCGTCTACGAGCAGTACTTC,CASSSSGTTVYEQYF
TRBV11-2,few,TRBJ2-2,TRBD1,TGTGCCAGCAGCTTTCGCGGGACAGGGTACACCGGGGAGCTGTTTTTT,CASSFRGTGYTGELFF
TRBV21-1,NA,TRBJ1-5,NA,TGTGCCAGCAGCAACGGGACAGGGGTTGATGAGAGTCGCAATCAGCCCCAGCATTTT,CASSNGTGVDESRNQPQHF
TRBV4-1,NA,TRBJ2-2,TRBD2,TGCGCCAGCAGCCAAAGAAGCGGCTTGGCTAGCGGGAACACCGGGAAGCTGTTTTTT,CASSQRSGLASGNTGKLFF
TRBV30,NA,TRBJ2-7,TRBD1,TGTGCCTGGAGCGGACAGGGGATCGAGCAGTACTTC,CAWSGQGIEQYF
TRBV6-1,once,TRBJ1-5,TRBD1,TGTGCCAGCGGATCCAGGGGGGATAGCAATCAGCCCCAGCATTTT,CASGSRGDSNQPQHF
TRBV4-1,NA,TRBJ1-2,TRBD1,TGCGCCAGCAGCCAAGCCCAGGGACAGGTGACCTATGGCTACACCTTC,CASSQAQGQVTYGYTF
TRBV4-1,NA,TRBJ2-7,TRBD2,TGCGCCAGCAGCCGTGAGGAGTCTAGCGGGAGGGCCCGGTACGAGCAGTACTTC,CASSREESSGRARYEQYF
TRBV7-2,NA,TRBJ1-5,TRBD1,TGTGCCAGCAGCTTAGGATGGGGGACAGGGGGCGATCAGCCCCAGCATTTT,CASSLGWGTGGDQPQHF
TRBV7-9,NA,TRBJ1-5,TRBD1,TGTTCCAGCAGCTTAGCAGGGGACAGGGTGTTT,CSSSLAGDRVF
TRBV29-1,NA,TRBJ1-3,NA,TGCAGCGTTGATGTGGCGGGAGGAAACACCATATATTTT,CSVDVAGGNTIYF
TRBV19,NA,TRBJ2-2,TRBD1,TGTGCCAGTGCAGGGGGCGCGGGCACCGGGGAGCTGTTTTTT,CASAGGAGTGELFF
TRBV28,NA,TRBJ1-6,NA,TGTGCCAGCACCCCGGGGGGGCGAGGGTCACCCCTCCACTTT,CASTPGGRGSPLHF
TRBV9,few,TRBJ2-4,NA,TGTGCCAGCAGCGTAGCGGGCGGGGACATTCAGTACTTC,CASSVAGGDIQYF
TRBV5-1,NA,TRBJ2-3,TRBD1,TGCGCCAGTCGACAGGGGAACCCCACAGATACGCAGTATTTT,CASRQGNPTDTQYF
TRBV15,NA,TRBJ2-5,NA,TGTGCCACCAGCAGAGATCAGGTAGAGACCCAGTACTTC,CATSRDQVETQYF
TRBV19,NA,TRBJ2-1,TRBD2,TGTGCCAGTAGTCGACTAGCCGATTCTAGTAGCTCCTACAATGAGCAGTTCTTC,CASSRLADSSSSYNEQFF
TRBV5-1,few,TRBJ2-5,TRBD2,TGCGCCAGCAGCTTGGGGACTAGCGGAAAAGAGACCCAGTACTTC,CASSLGTSGKETQYF
TRBV6-1,NA,TRBJ1-5,NA,TGTGCCAGCCACTCGAAGTCGGGGATCAATCAGCCCCAGCATTTT,CASHSKSGINQPQHF
TRBV7-3,NA,TRBJ1-1,NA,TGTGCCAGCAGCAAAGGAGGAATCACTGAAGCTTTCTTT,CASSKGGITEAFF
TRBV5-6,NA,TRBJ2-1,NA,TGTGCCAGCAGCCCAACTACCCAGGGGTATGAGCAGTTCTTC,CASSPTTQGYEQFF
TRBV7-9,once,TRBJ1-2,NA,TGTGCCAGCAGCCCTGGGGGGTATGGCTACACCTTC,CASSPGGYGYTF
TRBV5-1,NA,TRBJ2-7,NA,TGCGCCAGCAGCCTGGACCTCCTGGGCGACGAGCAGTACTTC,CASSLDLLGDEQYF
TRBV11-2,NA,TRBJ2-2,NA,TGTGCCAGCAGCCCGCGGGCGATTACCGGGGAGCTGTTTTTT,CASSPRAITGELFF